A selection of T cell receptor beta chains follows, all from one sample in a study of identical twins. Each CDR3 protein is one row after TCRdb ran MiXCR on the 5' RACE reads. The sample consists of 350,000 to 400,000 distinct CDR3 sequences, approximately 8.8% of them appearing once. Material: naive T cells sorted from blood. These TCRs come from a woman aged 45-60 years in good health. Each CDR3 is given with its conserved first and last residue. A D gene is named only where the DNA matches it firmly. Clone size is not always given. Where it is, it says once, few, many or a class for expanded clones.

TRBD1,17,TRBJ1-4,few,TRBV29-1,CSVPSGDAGTGGEKLFF,TGCAGCGTTCCAAGTGGGGACGCCGGGACAGGTGGTGAAAAACTGTTTTTT
-,19,TRBJ2-4,-,TRBV4-1,CASSQEALAQSIAKNIQYF,TGCGCCAGCAGCCAAGAGGCACTAGCCCAATCTATAGCCAAAAACATTCAGTACTTC
-,14,TRBJ1-3,-,TRBV12-3/TRBV12-4,CASSFGGSPNTIYF,TGTGCCAGCAGTTTTGGAGGGTCCCCAAACACCATATATTTT
-,19,TRBJ2-7,-,TRBV28,CASSSPPPWLRGEDHEQYF,TGTGCCAGCAGTTCCCCTCCCCCGTGGCTCCGCGGGGAGGATCACGAGCAGTACTTC
-,17,TRBJ1-6,-,TRBV7-9,CASSRDVPSSYNSPLHF,TGTGCCAGCAGCAGGGACGTTCCCAGCTCCTATAATTCACCCCTCCACTTT
-,13,TRBJ2-7,many,TRBV14,CASSQSGTYEQYF,TGTGCCAGCAGCCAAAGCGGGACATACGAGCAGTACTTC
-,16,TRBJ2-1,-,TRBV7-9,CASTQLALSSYNEQFF,TGTGCCAGCACCCAACTAGCCCTGAGCTCCTACAATGAGCAGTTCTTC
TRBD1,14,TRBJ1-1,-,TRBV12-3/TRBV12-4,CASSFHRGNTEAFF,TGTGCCAGCAGTTTTCACAGGGGGAACACTGAAGCTTTCTTT
-,14,TRBJ2-5,few,TRBV11-2,CASTPRIGGETQYF,TGTGCCAGCACCCCCAGGATAGGCGGAGAGACCCAGTACTTC
TRBD2,15,TRBJ2-5,many,TRBV20-1,CSATGTSGRGETQYF,TGCAGTGCTACCGGGACTAGCGGGAGGGGGGAGACCCAGTACTTC
-,13,TRBJ2-1,few,TRBV11-3,CASSLDATGEQFF,TGTGCCAGCAGCTTAGATGCAACGGGTGAGCAGTTCTTC
-,16,TRBJ2-1,-,TRBV5-1,CASSLERLPSYNEQFF,TGCGCCAGCAGCTTGGAGCGACTTCCCTCCTACAATGAGCAGTTCTTC
-,14,TRBJ2-3,many,TRBV5-6,CASSTPADTDTQYF,TGTGCCAGCAGCACCCCAGCGGACACAGATACGCAGTATTTT
-,13,TRBJ1-1,-,TRBV12-3/TRBV12-4,CASRGYGRTEAFF,TGTGCCAGCAGGGGGTACGGCAGGACTGAAGCTTTCTTT
-,15,TRBJ2-7,-,TRBV10-1,CASSESGGPAYEQYF,TGCGCCAGCAGTGAGTCCGGCGGACCTGCCTACGAGCAGTACTTC
TRBD2,17,TRBJ2-1,few,TRBV4-1,CASSQLPGLGTYNEQFF,TGCGCCAGCAGCCAGCTCCCGGGACTAGGGACCTACAATGAGCAGTTCTTC
-,16,TRBJ2-2,many,TRBV12-3/TRBV12-4,CASSLAAGVGTGELFF,TGTGCCAGCAGTTTAGCAGCAGGGGTAGGCACCGGGGAGCTGTTTTTT
TRBD2,15,TRBJ2-5,-,TRBV2,CARGLADWYQETQYF,TGTGCCAGAGGGCTAGCGGATTGGTACCAAGAGACCCAGTACTTC
TRBD2,13,TRBJ2-1,many,TRBV2,CASSLERENEQFF,TGTGCCAGCAGTCTCGAGCGGGAGAATGAGCAGTTCTTC
-,14,TRBJ1-1,few,TRBV13,CASSPRLKNTEAFF,TGTGCCAGCAGCCCAAGGTTAAAGAACACTGAAGCTTTCTTT
-,15,TRBJ2-3,many,TRBV4-1,CASSQDPANEGTQYF,TGCGCCAGCAGCCAAGATCCCGCGAACGAGGGTACGCAGTATTTT
-,14,TRBJ2-1,-,TRBV2,CASSFTGVANEQFF,TGTGCCAGCAGTTTCACGGGAGTGGCTAATGAGCAGTTCTTC
-,14,TRBJ1-3,-,TRBV6-6,CASAPNRSGNTIYF,TGTGCCAGCGCCCCCAACCGCTCTGGAAACACCATATATTTT
-,14,TRBJ1-1,many,TRBV5-1,CASSLIGTNTEAFF,TGCGCCAGCAGCTTGATCGGGACGAACACTGAAGCTTTCTTT
-,13,TRBJ2-1,many,TRBV12-3/TRBV12-4,CASSFRATGEQFF,TGTGCCAGCAGTTTCAGGGCTACGGGTGAGCAGTTCTTC
TRBD2,16,TRBJ2-3,many,TRBV5-1,CASSNGLAGVADTQYF,TGCGCCAGCAGCAATGGACTAGCGGGAGTGGCAGATACGCAGTATTTT
-,14,TRBJ1-2,few,TRBV6-5,CASSYGHLNYGYTF,TGTGCCAGCAGTTACGGACATTTAAACTATGGCTACACCTTC
TRBD2,17,TRBJ2-7,many,TRBV5-1,CASSLDGSGMSSYEQYF,TGCGCCAGCAGCTTGGATGGGAGCGGGATGAGCTCCTACGAGCAGTACTTC
-,15,TRBJ1-5,many,TRBV12-3/TRBV12-4,CASRETGRVNQPQHF,TGTGCCAGCAGGGAGACAGGCAGAGTAAATCAGCCCCAGCATTTT
-,16,TRBJ1-5,many,TRBV7-6,CASSSGGFLHNQPQHF,TGTGCCAGCAGCTCCGGCGGATTTTTGCACAATCAGCCCCAGCATTTT
TRBD1,14,TRBJ1-1,-,TRBV7-6,CASSPGQGVAGAFF,TGTGCCAGCAGCCCAGGACAGGGGGTCGCCGGAGCTTTCTTT
-,14,TRBJ2-2,-,TRBV24-1,CATSRRLNTGELFF,TGTGCCACCAGTCGCCGGCTGAACACCGGGGAGCTGTTTTTT
-,16,TRBJ2-1,-,TRBV6-2/TRBV6-3,CASIKRGGRGSNEQFF,TGTGCCAGCATCAAAAGGGGGGGGAGGGGGAGCAATGAGCAGTTCTTC
-,16,TRBJ2-4,-,TRBV11-2,CASSHPGTAPVNIQYF,TGTGCCAGCAGCCACCCCGGGACGGCACCAGTGAACATTCAGTACTTC
-,17,TRBJ2-4,many,TRBV27,CASSFYRGTLAKNIQCF,TGTGCCAGCAGTTTTTATAGGGGGACGTTAGCCAAAAACATTCAGTGCTTC
TRBD1,16,TRBJ2-3,-,TRBV27,CASSSIRDRVTDTQYF,TGTGCCAGCAGTTCAATCCGGGACAGGGTAACAGATACGCAGTATTTT
-,13,TRBJ2-3,-,TRBV12-3/TRBV12-4,CASSLLDANTQYF,TGTGCCAGCAGTTTATTGGACGCGAATACGCAGTATTTT
-,13,TRBJ1-3,many,TRBV12-3/TRBV12-4,CASSQGGGNTIYF,TGTGCCAGCAGTCAAGGGGGGGGAAACACCATATATTTT
TRBD2,11,TRBJ2-3,-,TRBV30,CAWVAGSTQYF,TGTGCCTGGGTAGCGGGAAGTACGCAGTATTTT
-,14,TRBJ2-1,few,TRBV4-2,CASSQFEGPNEQFF,TGTGCCAGCAGCCAATTCGAGGGCCCCAATGAGCAGTTCTTC
-,13,TRBJ1-4,few,TRBV20-1,CSARSLSDEKLFF,TGCAGTGCTAGATCGCTTTCCGATGAAAAACTGTTTTTT
TRBD1,15,TRBJ2-3,-,TRBV13,CASSPWGQITDTQYF,TGTGCCAGCAGCCCCTGGGGACAGATCACAGATACGCAGTATTTT
-,14,TRBJ2-3,few,TRBV18,CASSHAVGTDTQYF,TGTGCCAGCTCCCACGCAGTGGGCACAGATACGCAGTATTTT
-,15,TRBJ2-7,few,TRBV5-5,CASSLLRDTSYEQYF,TGTGCCAGCAGCTTGCTACGGGACACCTCCTACGAGCAGTACTTC
-,16,TRBJ2-5,-,TRBV5-5,CASSFEFLSYQETQYF,TGTGCCAGCAGCTTCGAATTCCTTTCGTACCAAGAGACCCAGTACTTC
-,17,TRBJ2-3,few,TRBV5-5,CASSSWVGATSTDTQYF,TGTGCCAGCAGCTCCTGGGTGGGAGCGACTAGCACAGATACGCAGTATTTT
TRBD1,12,TRBJ2-1,many,TRBV20-1,CSARAQGDEQFF,TGCAGTGCTAGAGCTCAGGGGGATGAGCAGTTCTTC
-,17,TRBJ2-1,-,TRBV9,CASSVGPAGPPGGEQFF,TGTGCCAGCAGCGTAGGCCCAGCGGGTCCCCCTGGGGGTGAGCAGTTCTTC
TRBD2,14,TRBJ2-3,-,TRBV20-1,CSAGGVAGVGTQYF,TGCAGTGCTGGGGGGGTAGCGGGAGTGGGTACGCAGTATTTT
-,14,TRBJ2-3,-,TRBV5-1,CASSLELGADTQYF,TGCGCCAGCAGCTTGGAGCTAGGAGCAGATACGCAGTATTTT
-,12,TRBJ1-1,-,TRBV3-1,CASSQEREEAFF,TGTGCCAGCAGCCAAGAGAGGGAAGAAGCTTTCTTT
-,16,TRBJ2-2,few,TRBV4-1,CASSQEEVTRAGELFF,TGCGCCAGCAGCCAAGAGGAGGTGACTAGAGCCGGGGAGCTGTTTTTT
TRBD1,17,TRBJ1-3,-,TRBV20-1,CSAWTGSTVLTGNTIYF,TGCAGTGCTTGGACAGGGTCCACCGTCTTAACTGGAAACACCATATATTTT
TRBD2,15,TRBJ2-3,-,TRBV12-3/TRBV12-4,CASRPTGGMADTQYF,TGTGCCAGCAGGCCTACGGGGGGAATGGCAGATACGCAGTATTTT
-,13,TRBJ2-2,few,TRBV29-1,CSVGGDLTGELFF,TGCAGCGTTGGAGGGGACCTGACCGGGGAGCTGTTTTTT